A single sample gave rise to the 8 T cell receptor beta chains below, sequenced in a study of patients and donors after allogeneic stem cell transplantation. TCRdb itself ran the RT-PCR reads through MiXCR, one entry per CDR3 protein. The sample shows roughly 230,000 distinct CDR3 sequences, 11% to 15% of them seen only once. Material for sequencing was blood, either unsorted or a sorted T cell fraction (not recorded which). The receptor set was obtained from a human donor who was either an allogeneic HSCT recipient or a stem cell or donor lymphocyte infusion donor (not recorded which). It is not recorded whose cells these are; they may come from a transplant donor.

This clonotype was counted between two and nine times. CDR3 residues: CASSKGVTDTQYF. The CDR3 coding sequence is TGCGCCAGCAGCAAGGGAGTCACAGATACGCAGTATTTT. This rearrangement joins TRBV5-1 to TRBJ2-3; perhaps TRBD2 as D (5 bases). The CDR3 loop spans 13 amino acids. V shed 4 bases and J shed 2 bases, with 8 bases lying between them. Germline V lookup: CDR1 SGHRS, CDR2 YFSETQ.

There are a few counts of this clonotype. This chain links TRBV19 with TRBJ1-1; TRBD1 aligns across 8 bases. The germline V gene has CDR1 LNHDA and CDR2 SQIVND (reference sequence). V was pared by 2 bases and J by 4 bases, with 0 bases of the junction left unmatched. The CDR3 sequence is 13 residues long. The CDR3 nucleotides are TGTGCCAGTAGTATAACAGGGGGCACTGAAGCTTTCTTT. Its protein is CASSITGGTEAFF. The full variable domain, rest sourced from reference TRBV19 and TRBJ1-1, is DGGITQSPKYLFRKEGQNVTLSCEQNLNHDAMYWYRQDPGQGLRLIYYSQIVNDFQKGDIAEGYSVSREKKESFPLTVTSAQKNPTAFYLCASSITGGTEAFFGQGTRLTVV.

The table lists this clonotype with a few counts. The chain recombines TRBV9 with TRBJ1-3; TRBD1 is a possible D gene (5 bases). The CDR3 spans 15 residues. V lost 3 bases, J lost 0 bases, and 10 bases lay in between. CDR1 SGDLS and CDR2 YYNGEE come from the germline V gene. Written as DNA, the CDR3 is TGTGCCAGCAGCGCGGACATACTCTCTGGAAACACCATATATTTT. This sequence encodes CASSADILSGNTIYF.

The CDR3: CSAPTGLYQETQYF. CDR3 DNA sequence: TGCAGTGCCCCTACAGGGCTTTACCAAGAGACCCAGTACTTC. V and J are TRBV20-1 and TRBJ2-5, with a weak D call TRBD1 (6 bases). V lost 6 bases to trimming and J lost 0 bases, with 14 bases between them. This CDR3 is built from 14 residues. Germline V CDR1 and CDR2: DFQATT, SNEGSKA (reference sequence).

This rearrangement joins TRBV20-1 to TRBJ2-1; 9 positions match TRBD2. V shed 6 bases and J 2 bases; nucleotides not matched to a gene: 8. Germline CDR1 DFQATT, CDR2 SNEGSKA (reference sequence). This CDR3 contains 15 residues. The CDR3 sequence: CSAPSGTSTYNEQFF. CDR3 coding DNA: TGCAGTGCCCCCTCCGGGACTAGCACCTACAATGAGCAGTTCTTC.

The sample holds many counts of this clonotype. The genes are TRBV12-3 or TRBV12-4 and TRBJ1-5; D is unresolved. The V end was cut by 3 bases, the J end by 6 bases, with 12 bases between. The CDR3 totals 14 residues. CDR3 bases: TGTGCCAGCAGTTTCTATGGGAAGGGTCAGCCCCAGCATTTT. The encoded protein is CASSFYGKGQPQHF.

Only a few counts were recorded for this clonotype. V is TRBV10-3 and J is TRBJ2-5; D gene uncertain. Trimming removed 3 bases at V and 4 bases at J, with 3 bases between. Per the germline V gene, CDR1 is ENHRY and CDR2 is SYGVKD. The CDR3 totals 11 residues. The CDR3 region has the DNA TGTGCCATCAGTGATAGAGAGACCCAGTACTTC. Its protein is CAISDRETQYF.

This clonotype was counted a few times. As DNA, the CDR3 is TGTGCCAGCAGCAAAGGTCAACCGGGACTAGCGGGAAATGGGTCGGAGACCCAGTACTTC. Translation: CASSKGQPGLAGNGSETQYF. V is TRBV21-1 and J is TRBJ2-5; the tabulated D call, TRBD2, remains unverified against the DNA. TRBV21-1 constitutes a pseudogene. The CDR3 has 20 amino acids.